One and the same sample provided the 2 T cell receptor beta chains below, sequenced in a study of blood T cells in healthy people across ages. A second PCR of 7 to 11 cycles used a sample-barcoded 5' primer and a J-beta primer mix. TCRdb recomputed calls from the 5' RACE reads with MiXCR, one row per CDR3 protein. There are 650,000 to 800,000 distinct CDR3 sequences in the sample; roughly 44% occur only once, and roughly 19% lies in the top ten. The sample was blood. The receptors were gathered from a man in his sixties in good health.

This clonotype was counted between two and nine times. The gene calls are TRBV11-2 and TRBJ2-1, with D possibly TRBD2 on 7 matching bases. Germline loops: CDR1 SGHAT, CDR2 FQNNGV. CDR3 size: 16 residues. Trimming left V 4 bases short and J 3 bases short, with 16 bases between. CDR3 residues: CASSSYGEGVYNEQFF. The CDR3 nucleotides are TGTGCCAGCAGCTCCTACGGGGAGGGGGTCTACAATGAGCAGTTCTTC.

As for this clonotype: This may be a read error: a much more frequent sequence differs by one nucleotide. This chain connects TRBV20-1 to TRBJ2-5; 9 bases line up with TRBD2. From germline, CDR1 is DFQATT and CDR2 SNEGSKA (reference sequence). There are 15 residues in the CDR3. With 6 bases clipped from V and 11 bases from J, the junction kept 19 bases outside the gene matches. The CDR3 here is CSARNSGGGADEQYF. The CDR3 DNA reads TGCAGTGCCCGTAATTCCGGCGGGGGGGCCGATGAGCAGTACTTC.